This TCR beta chain was obtained from a study of cytomegalovirus exposure and HLA in healthy donors. PCR primers comprised 60 Vbeta and 13 Jbeta primers. Only in-frame clones appear in the TCRdb table, and some are missing; sequencing was by immunoSEQ multiplex PCR. Counted here are roughly 99,000 clones, about 80% occurring once; the ten biggest clones make up about a sixth. Germline lookup yields CDR1 LNHDA and CDR2 SQIVND (reference sequence). V was shortened by 4 bases and J by 5 bases, with 14 bases between the two germline ends. The CDR3 consists of 14 residues. This receptor was obtained from a man aged 55 to 70 in good health and CMV-seropositive. The chain links TRBV19 to TRBJ1-1; the D gene is possibly TRBD1 (6 bases). What was sequenced was PBMCs. The CDR3 region is CASSTPARGTEAFF. CDR3 nucleotides: TGTGCCAGTAGTACCCCGGCCAGGGGAACTGAAGCTTTCTTT.